A selection of T cell receptor beta chains follows, all from one sample in a study of T cell changes during pregnancy in multiple sclerosis. TCRdb's table, derived via immunoSEQ multiplex PCR, lists solely in-frame clones and lacks some. This sample has tens of thousands of clones; about 93% occur once, and the top ten carry 2.8%. Material: peripheral blood, obtained in the third trimester of pregnancy. The receptors derive from a female donor in good health, enrolled as a control in a pregnancy study. Both conserved end residues are part of each CDR3. The D gene is left open where the match is weak. Not every row has a clone size; where given, it reads once, few, many or a size class.

-,-,TRBJ1-5,TRBV19,TGTGCCAGTAGTATAAGTGGACAGCACCAGCATTTT,CASSISGQHQHF
-,-,TRBJ1-4,TRBV27,TGTGCCAGCAGTCCTCTGTCGGGGGCAACTAATGAAAAACTGTTTTTT,CASSPLSGATNEKLFF
TRBD1,-,TRBJ2-7,TRBV6-1,TGTGCCAGCAGTGAATTTGCAGGGGGCGCCGAGCAGTACTTC,CASSEFAGGAEQYF
TRBD1,-,TRBJ1-2,TRBV10-2,TGCGCCAGCACCCCCTTACCGGGACAGGGGACTGAGGGCTACACCTTC,CASTPLPGQGTEGYTF
-,-,TRBJ2-2,TRBV7-3,TGTGCCAGCAACATGCCTCCCGGGGAGCTGTTTTTT,CASNMPPGELFF
-,-,TRBJ1-2,TRBV5-8,TGTGCCAGCAGCTTCCAGGGGACAAACTATGGCTACACCTTC,CASSFQGTNYGYTF
TRBD1,-,TRBJ2-7,TRBV9,TGTGCCAGCAGCGTAGATGGGACAGCTTCCTACGAGCAGTACTTC,CASSVDGTASYEQYF
-,-,TRBJ2-6,TRBV21-1,TGTGCCAGCAGCAAAACGATACGGGGGTATAGCTCTGGGGCCAACGTCCTGACTTTC,CASSKTIRGYSSGANVLTF
-,-,TRBJ1-1,TRBV15,TGTGCCACCAGCTTGGACGGGGAGAGCATGAACACTGAAGCTTTCTTT,CATSLDGESMNTEAFF
TRBD2,-,TRBJ2-7,TRBV7-9,TGTGCCAGCAGCCTGGGTCTAGCGGGAGATGACGAGCAGTACTTC,CASSLGLAGDDEQYF
TRBD2,-,TRBJ2-5,TRBV7-2,TGTGCCAGCAGCTTAGGGGGGGGACTAAAACAAGAGACCCAGTACTTC,CASSLGGGLKQETQYF
-,-,TRBJ2-7,TRBV4-3,TGCGCCAGCAGCCAAGTCGAAGACGGAGCAACCTACGAGCAGTACTTC,CASSQVEDGATYEQYF
TRBD1,-,TRBJ2-1,TRBV11-3,TGTGCCAGCAGCCCCAGGGACAGAAGCTCCTACAATGAGCAGTTCTTC,CASSPRDRSSYNEQFF
TRBD1,-,TRBJ2-7,TRBV28,TGTGCCAGCTACTCCGGGACAGGGGTAAACGAGCAGTACTTC,CASYSGTGVNEQYF
-,-,TRBJ1-6,TRBV27,TGTGCCAGCAGCTATCAACCGGGACACCGACAAAATTCACCCCTCCACTTT,CASSYQPGHRQNSPLHF
TRBD1,-,TRBJ1-5,TRBV29-1,TGCAGCGTTGTTACAGGGGCGGGCGATCAGCCCCAGCATTTT,CSVVTGAGDQPQHF
TRBD2,-,TRBJ2-1,TRBV2,TGTGCCAGCACCCGACTAGCGGGGGCCTACAATGAGCAGTTCTTC,CASTRLAGAYNEQFF
-,-,TRBJ1-2,TRBV5-1,TGCGCCAGCAGCTTGAACGAGGGGGTCTATGGCTACACCTTC,CASSLNEGVYGYTF
-,-,TRBJ1-5,TRBV2,TGTGCCAGCAGTGGAGAGAGCAATCAGCCCCAGCATTTT,CASSGESNQPQHF
TRBD1,-,TRBJ1-4,TRBV5-1,TGCGCCAGCAGAACAGGGGGCACTAATGAAAAACTGTTTTTT,CASRTGGTNEKLFF
TRBD2,-,TRBJ2-7,TRBV6-5,TGTGCCAGCAGTCCCCCGGGACTAAGCTCCTACGAGCAGTACTTC,CASSPPGLSSYEQYF
TRBD1,-,TRBJ1-2,TRBV27,TGTGCCAGCAGTTTTGTAGGACAGGGGCCTTATGGCTACACCTTC,CASSFVGQGPYGYTF
-,-,TRBJ2-3,TRBV11-3,TGTGCCAGCAGCTTAGATCTAGTAGATACGCAGTATTTT,CASSLDLVDTQYF
TRBD2,-,TRBJ2-7,TRBV18,TGTGCCAGCTCACCACGTGGACTAGCGGGGATATTCTACGAGCAGTACTTC,CASSPRGLAGIFYEQYF
TRBD2,-,TRBJ2-1,TRBV6-5,TGTGCCAGCAGTTACTCAGGAGCGGGGGGTAGGAATGAGCAGTTCTTC,CASSYSGAGGRNEQFF
-,-,TRBJ1-3,TRBV5-1,TGCGCCAGCAGCCCCAGCGGGGGCGGCTCTGGAAACACCATATATTTT,CASSPSGGGSGNTIYF
TRBD2,-,TRBJ2-3,TRBV4-3,TGCGCCAGCAGCCAAGCTCCAGCGGGGGGACCAGATACGCAGTATTTT,CASSQAPAGGPDTQYF
TRBD2,-,TRBJ2-5,TRBV4-3,TGCGCCAGCAGCCAAGATATAATAGCGGGGGCGTACCAAGAGACCCAGTACTTC,CASSQDIIAGAYQETQYF
-,-,TRBJ2-3,TRBV6-6,TGTGCCAGCAGTTACAGGGGGGGTGAAACAGATACGCAGTATTTT,CASSYRGGETDTQYF
-,once,TRBJ2-5,TRBV4-3,TGCGCCAGCAGCCAAGACCTAATCCGTCGAGAGACCCAGTACTTC,CASSQDLIRRETQYF
TRBD1,-,TRBJ2-7,TRBV5-6,TGTGCCAGCAGCCCCGGGACAGGACTTTACGAGCAGTACTTC,CASSPGTGLYEQYF
TRBD2,-,TRBJ2-3,TRBV5-1,TGCGCCAGCAGCTTGGACACCGGGACTAGCGCGCCAGATACGCAGTATTTT,CASSLDTGTSAPDTQYF
TRBD2,-,TRBJ2-7,TRBV2,TGTGCCAGCAGTGAAGGGACTAGCGCGGATTACGAGCAGTACTTC,CASSEGTSADYEQYF
-,-,TRBJ2-7,TRBV7-5,TGTGTCAGAAGCGTCCGGGACAGGGTGGAGGAGCAGTACTTC,CVRSVRDRVEEQYF
-,-,TRBJ1-2,TRBV11-2,TGTGCCAGCAGCTTAGGGGGCACGTATGGCTACACCTTC,CASSLGGTYGYTF
-,-,TRBJ2-2,TRBV27,TGTGCCACGGGAACCCCCTCCGGGGAGCTGTTTTTT,CATGTPSGELFF
TRBD1,-,TRBJ2-5,TRBV7-6,TGTGCCAGCAGCTTTTGGACAGGGGTGCATGGGACCCAGTACTTC,CASSFWTGVHGTQYF
-,-,TRBJ1-2,TRBV5-8,TGTGCCAGCAGCTGGCCCTCGGACATGGGCAACTATGGCTACACCTTC,CASSWPSDMGNYGYTF
-,-,TRBJ1-1,TRBV6-1,TGTGCCAGCAGTGACTTTGTAGCTTTCTTT,CASSDFVAFF
TRBD2,-,TRBJ2-2,TRBV18,TGTGCCAGCTCACCAATCACCGGGGGGGCCCACACCGGGGAGCTGTTTTTT,CASSPITGGAHTGELFF
TRBD2,-,TRBJ2-1,TRBV28,TGTGCCAGCAGCCTGACTAGCGGGGGAGCAAAGGGAAATGAGCAGTTCTTC,CASSLTSGGAKGNEQFF
-,-,TRBJ1-1,TRBV28,TGTGCCAGCAGTTTAATGGCAGGGGTGGTCACTGAAGCTTTCTTT,CASSLMAGVVTEAFF
-,-,TRBJ1-1,TRBV5-4,TGTGCCAGCAGCTTGCCGCAGAACCTTAACACTGAAGCTTTCTTT,CASSLPQNLNTEAFF
-,-,TRBJ1-3,TRBV6-5,TGTGCCAGCAGTTACGGCGGCGGATACTCTGGAAACACCATATATTTT,CASSYGGGYSGNTIYF
-,-,TRBJ1-1,TRBV29-1,TGCAGCGTGCAAAAGACCAGGTTGGGGAACACTGAAGCTTTCTTT,CSVQKTRLGNTEAFF
TRBD2,-,TRBJ2-3,TRBV18,TGTGCCAGCTCCCCGGGGACTAGCGGCAAATTAGGACCAGATACGCAGTATTTT,CASSPGTSGKLGPDTQYF
TRBD2,-,TRBJ2-7,TRBV2,TGTGCCAGCAGTGAATCACTAGGGACTATGTCCTACGAGCAGTACTTC,CASSESLGTMSYEQYF
-,-,TRBJ1-5,TRBV27,TGTGCCAGCAGGTCAGCGGGGCCATCGAATCAGCCCCAGCATTTT,CASRSAGPSNQPQHF
-,-,TRBJ1-1,TRBV18,TGTGCCAGCTCACCACCGGGACTTGGCACTGAAGCTTTCTTT,CASSPPGLGTEAFF
TRBD1,-,TRBJ1-2,TRBV10-3,TGTGCCACCCGATCATCCGGACAGGGGCTTGGCTATGGCTACACCTTC,CATRSSGQGLGYGYTF
-,-,TRBJ1-1,TRBV6-5,TGTGCCAGCAGATTCTACAGGAACACTGAAGCTTTCTTT,CASRFYRNTEAFF
TRBD2,-,TRBJ2-1,TRBV4-3,TGCGCCAGCAGCCTTCGGCCTAGCGGGGGGGCCGATGAGCAGTTCTTC,CASSLRPSGGADEQFF
TRBD2,-,TRBJ2-5,TRBV7-3,TGTGCCAGCAGCTTAGGGACTAGCGGAACAGGGGAGACCCAGTACTTC,CASSLGTSGTGETQYF